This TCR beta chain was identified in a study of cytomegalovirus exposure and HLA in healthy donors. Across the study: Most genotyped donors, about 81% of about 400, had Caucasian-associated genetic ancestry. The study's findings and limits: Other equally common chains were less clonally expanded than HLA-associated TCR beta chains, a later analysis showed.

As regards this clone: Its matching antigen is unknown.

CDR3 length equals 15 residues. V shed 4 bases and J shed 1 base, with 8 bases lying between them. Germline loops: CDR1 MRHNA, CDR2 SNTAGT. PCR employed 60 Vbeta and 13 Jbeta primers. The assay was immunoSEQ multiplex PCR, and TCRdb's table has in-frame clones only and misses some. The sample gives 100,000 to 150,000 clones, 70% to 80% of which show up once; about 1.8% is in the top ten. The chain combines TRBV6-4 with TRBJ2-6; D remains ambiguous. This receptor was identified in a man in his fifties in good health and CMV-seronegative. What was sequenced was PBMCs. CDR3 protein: CASSAHSSGANVLTF. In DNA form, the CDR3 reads TGTGCCAGCAGTGCCCACTCTTCTGGGGCCAACGTCCTGACTTTC.